The sequence of this T cell receptor beta chain was determined in a study of blood T cell repertoires in COVID-19. In the authors' workflow: Nucleated cell number was recorded as an estimate derived from reference gene primer amplification. TCRdb's table, derived via immunoSEQ multiplex PCR, lists solely in-frame clones and lacks some. Clonal size and the V and J genes are those of that table, whereas D and trimming came from the DNA. The repertoire holds hundreds of thousands of clones, 75% to 90% seen once, with roughly 1.4% in the top ten. Sequenced material: peripheral blood. The receptor comes from a woman aged 30 to 39 with active or convalescent COVID-19.

The DNA for the CDR3 is TGCGCCAGCCGCAAGGGGGATACGCAGTATTTT. It translates to CASRKGDTQYF. The chain couples TRBV23-1 to TRBJ2-3; D may be TRBD1 (5 bases). TRBV23-1 carries the ORF label, with uncertain function. Trimming removed 8 bases from V and 6 bases from J, with 9 bases in between. The CDR3 contains 11 residues.